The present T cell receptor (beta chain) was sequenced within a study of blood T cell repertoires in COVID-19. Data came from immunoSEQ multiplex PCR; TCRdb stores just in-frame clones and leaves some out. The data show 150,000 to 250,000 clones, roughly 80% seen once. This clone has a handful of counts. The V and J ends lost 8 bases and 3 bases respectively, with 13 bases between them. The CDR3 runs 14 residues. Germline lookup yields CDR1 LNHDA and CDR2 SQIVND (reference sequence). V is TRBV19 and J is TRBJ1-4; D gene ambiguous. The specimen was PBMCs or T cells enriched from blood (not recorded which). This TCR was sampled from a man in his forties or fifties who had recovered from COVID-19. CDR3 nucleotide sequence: TGTGCCAGTGGGAGGAACGCCCCTAATGAAAAACTGTTTTTT. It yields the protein CASGRNAPNEKLFF. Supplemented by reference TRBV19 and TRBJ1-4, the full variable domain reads DGGITQSPKYLFRKEGQNVTLSCEQNLNHDAMYWYRQDPGQGLRLIYYSQIVNDFQKGDIAEGYSVSREKKESFPLTVTSAQKNPTAFYLCASGRNAPNEKLFFGSGTQLSVL.